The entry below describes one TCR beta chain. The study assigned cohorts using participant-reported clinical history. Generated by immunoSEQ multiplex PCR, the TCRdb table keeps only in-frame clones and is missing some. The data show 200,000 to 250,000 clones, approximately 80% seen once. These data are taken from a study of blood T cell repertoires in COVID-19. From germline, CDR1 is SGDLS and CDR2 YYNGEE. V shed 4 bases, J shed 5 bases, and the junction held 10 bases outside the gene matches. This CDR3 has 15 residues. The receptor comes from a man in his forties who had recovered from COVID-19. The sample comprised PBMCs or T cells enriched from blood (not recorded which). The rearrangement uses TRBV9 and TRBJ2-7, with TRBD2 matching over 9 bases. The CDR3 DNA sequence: TGTGCCAGCAGCCCACGGCTAGCGGGGTTCAACGAGCAGTACTTC. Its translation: CASSPRLAGFNEQYF.